Each of the 24 T cell receptor beta chains below was sequenced from the same sample in a study of blood T cell repertoires in COVID-19. TCRdb's copy holds only in-frame clones and misses some; the assay was immunoSEQ multiplex PCR. The sample has 430,000 or so clones; approximately 90% are singletons. Sequencing used peripheral blood. The receptors were gathered from a man younger than 35 with COVID-19, enrolled during active disease.

The CDR3 region is CASSQVRGYTEAFF. The CDR3 nucleotides are TGCGCCAGCAGCCAAGTCAGGGGGTACACTGAAGCTTTCTTT. This chain connects TRBV4-1 to TRBJ1-1; 7 nucleotides align to TRBD1. This CDR3 contains 14 residues. Germline V CDR1 and CDR2: MGHRA, YSYEKL. With V trimmed by 1 base and J by 3 bases, 2 bases remained unmatched.

The gene calls are TRBV6-1 and TRBJ1-6; D unclear. Germline V gene data show CDR1 as MNHNS and CDR2 as SASEGT. This CDR3 is built from 16 residues. V was trimmed by 3 bases and J by 3 bases, leaving 12 bases between them. In DNA form, the CDR3 reads TGTGCCAGCAGTGAGTCGACGGAGAGCTATAATTCACCCCTCCACTTT. This encodes CASSESTESYNSPLHF.

The rearrangement joins TRBV9 to TRBJ2-7; 10 bases line up with TRBD1. CDR3 length: 14 amino acids. V trimming: 3 bases; J trimming: 5 bases; junction bases outside the gene matches: 5. The germline V gene has CDR1 SGDLS and CDR2 YYNGEE. The CDR3 bases are TGTGCCAGCAGCGGTGGGACAGGGGTGGACGAGCAGTACTTC. As protein: CASSGGTGVDEQYF.

The chain is built from TRBV19 and TRBJ2-7; D is possibly TRBD1 (7 bases). The CDR3 spans 14 residues. V lost 8 bases, J lost 1 base, and 15 bases lay in between. Germline CDR1 is LNHDA and CDR2 is SQIVND (reference sequence). CDR3 sequence reads: CASRAQGGSYEQYF. DNA for the CDR3: TGTGCCAGTCGAGCGCAGGGGGGTTCCTACGAGCAGTACTTC.

The chain is built from TRBV14 and TRBJ2-7; possible D gene TRBD1, 5 bases. Germline V gene lookup returns CDR1 SGHDN and CDR2 FVKESK. V lost 2 bases, J lost 7 bases, and 12 bases lay in between. This CDR3 spans 13 amino acids. CDR3 region: CASSQSQGWEQYF. CDR3 in DNA: TGTGCCAGCAGCCAAAGCCAGGGTTGGGAGCAGTACTTC.

The chain links TRBV6-5 to TRBJ2-1; D is ambiguous. Germline CDR1 is MNHEY and CDR2 is SVGAGI. The CDR3 has 13 amino acids. With 6 bases removed from V and 3 bases from J, the gap between germline ends came to 9 bases. CDR3 bases: TGTGCCAGCAGGGAGTCGGACTACAATGAGCAGTTCTTC. Translated: CASRESDYNEQFF.

The rearrangement links TRBV28 to TRBJ2-1; D might be TRBD1 (5 bases). V gave up 6 bases and J gave up 6 bases, with 9 bases separating them. Germline CDR1 MDHEN, CDR2 SYDVKM. CDR3 length: 12 amino acids. CDR3: CASRGLLNEQFF. The CDR3 region has the DNA TGTGCCAGCAGGGGGCTCCTCAATGAGCAGTTCTTC.

This CDR3 reads CASSLYRDRKTQYF. Here the CDR3 DNA reads TGTGCCAGCAGCTTGTACAGGGATCGAAAGACCCAGTACTTC. This chain uses TRBV7-8 with TRBJ2-5; tentative D call: TRBD1 (6 bases). V dropped 3 bases and J dropped 6 bases, with 14 bases sitting between them. Per the germline V gene, CDR1 is SGHVS and CDR2 is FQNEAQ. This CDR3 is built from 14 residues.

This rearrangement joins TRBV19 to TRBJ1-5; weak D call: TRBD1 (5 bases). This CDR3 is 13 amino acids long. Germline lookup yields CDR1 LNHDA and CDR2 SQIVND (reference sequence). V lost 6 bases to trimming and J lost 8 bases, with 14 bases between them. The CDR3 loop is CASRRGGLKPQHF. The CDR3 DNA sequence: TGTGCCAGTAGGCGGGGGGGACTAAAGCCCCAGCATTTT.

This rearrangement joins TRBV11-3 to TRBJ2-7; 7 bases line up with TRBD1. The ends lost 6 bases at V and 6 bases at J; junction bases unmatched: 8. The CDR3 contains 13 residues. The germline V gene has CDR1 SGHNT and CDR2 YENEEA. Here the CDR3 DNA reads TGTGCCAGCAGTTATCTGCAGGGGGTCGAGCAGTACTTC. It encodes CASSYLQGVEQYF.

The chain employs TRBV29-1 and TRBJ2-7, with 13 bases that match TRBD2. The V segment lost 5 bases and the J segment 3 bases; nucleotides outside the gene matches: 7. Looked up from germline, CDR1 is SQVTM and CDR2 is ANQGSEA. The CDR3 consists of 15 residues. In nucleotides, the CDR3 is TGCAGCGTTATCGGACTAGCGGGGGACTTCTACGAGCAGTACTTC. Translation: CSVIGLAGDFYEQYF.

With respect to this clone: The identical CDR3 is also encoded by other nucleotide sequences in the sample. The chain couples TRBV12-3 or TRBV12-4 to TRBJ2-7; 7 nucleotides align to TRBD1. This CDR3 is 13 amino acids long. V lost 6 bases to trimming and J lost 1 base; unmatched junction nucleotides: 3. CDR3 nucleotide sequence: TGTGCCAGCAGCCGGGACAGATCCTACGAGCAGTACTTC. Its protein product is CASSRDRSYEQYF.

The gene calls are TRBV6-5 and TRBJ1-1; 10 bases are shared with TRBD1. The CDR3 is made up of 16 amino acids. CDR1 is MNHEY and CDR2 is SVGAGI in the germline V gene. The V gene end was trimmed by 2 bases and the J gene end by 2 bases; junction bases not matched to a gene: 5. CDR3 amino acids: CASSYGTGALNTEAFF. The CDR3 DNA sequence: TGTGCCAGCAGTTACGGGACAGGGGCGCTAAACACTGAAGCTTTCTTT.

The genes are TRBV12-5 and TRBJ2-7, with D perhaps TRBD1 (6 bases). The V end was cut by 2 bases, the J end by 0 bases, with 11 bases between. Germline CDR1 is LGHNT and CDR2 is FRNRAP. This CDR3 has 15 amino acids. CDR3 residues: CASGLRQAFSYEQYF. In nucleotides, the CDR3 is TGTGCTAGTGGTTTGCGACAGGCCTTCTCCTACGAGCAGTACTTC.

The chain uses TRBV5-6 and TRBJ1-2, with D perhaps matching TRBD1 (6 bases). V was pared by 4 bases and J by 5 bases, with 21 bases between. This CDR3 has 16 amino acids. Germline V gene lookup returns CDR1 SGHDT and CDR2 YYEEEE. This CDR3 is CASSPGQMPTPYGYTF. The CDR3 nucleotides read TGTGCCAGCAGCCCCGGACAGATGCCGACCCCATATGGCTACACCTTC.

The chain combines TRBV5-4 with TRBJ2-7; a weak D match, TRBD2 (6 bases). The CDR3 totals 15 residues. CDR1 SGHNT and CDR2 YYREEE come from the germline V gene (reference sequence). Trimming removed 0 bases from V and 0 bases from J, with 10 bases in between. CDR3 sequence: CASSLARTTSYEQYF. For the CDR3, the DNA is TGTGCCAGCAGCTTGGCCAGGACTACCTCCTACGAGCAGTACTTC. Supplemented by reference TRBV5-4 and TRBJ2-7, the full variable domain reads ETGVTQSPTHLIKTRGQQVTLRCSSQSGHNTVSWYQQALGQGPQFIFQYYREEENGRGNFPPRFSGLQFPNYSSELNVNALELDDSALYLCASSLARTTSYEQYFGPGTRLTVT.

The V call is TRBV2, the J call TRBJ1-1; D remains unclear. Germline V lookup: CDR1 SNHLY, CDR2 FYNNEI. Trimming left V 7 bases short and J 3 bases short, with 12 bases between. The CDR3 has 13 residues. The CDR3 region is CASKVGSDTEAFF. CDR3 in DNA: TGTGCCAGCAAGGTTGGCAGCGACACTGAAGCTTTCTTT. The complete variable domain, with remaining parts taken from reference TRBV2 and TRBJ1-1, reads EPEVTQTPSHQVTQMGQEVILRCVPISNHLYFYWYRQILGQKVEFLVSFYNNEISEKSEIFDDQFSVERPDGSNFTLKIRSTKLEDSAMYFCASKVGSDTEAFFGQGTRLTVV.

The count of this clone is one. The gene calls are TRBV19 and TRBJ2-1; 14 bases line up with TRBD2. With V trimmed by 4 bases and J by 8 bases, 4 bases remained unmatched. Germline CDR1 is LNHDA and CDR2 is SQIVND (reference sequence). The CDR3 loop spans 15 amino acids. The DNA for the CDR3 is TGTGCCAGTAGTAGGGGACTAGCGGGAGTCCATGAGCAGTTCTTC. Its protein product is CASSRGLAGVHEQFF. Together with reference TRBV19 and TRBJ2-1, the CDR3 gives the full variable domain: DGGITQSPKYLFRKEGQNVTLSCEQNLNHDAMYWYRQDPGQGLRLIYYSQIVNDFQKGDIAEGYSVSREKKESFPLTVTSAQKNPTAFYLCASSRGLAGVHEQFFGPGTRLTVL.

There are a few counts of this clone. V gene TRBV27 combines with J gene TRBJ1-4; D perhaps matches TRBD1 (6 bases). CDR1 MNHEY and CDR2 SMNVEV come from the germline V gene (reference sequence). CDR3 length equals 14 residues. V was shortened by 3 bases and J by 6 bases, with 11 bases between the two germline ends. CDR3 region: CASSFSQGYEKLFF. The CDR3 DNA reads TGTGCCAGCAGTTTCTCTCAGGGGTATGAAAAACTGTTTTTT.

V usage is TRBV12-3 or TRBV12-4 and J usage is TRBJ2-4, with a possible D match to TRBD1 (5 bases). CDR3 length equals 13 residues. Trimming left V 6 bases short and J 6 bases short, with 12 bases between. CDR3 sequence: CASRQTGLNIQYF. The CDR3 nucleotides read TGTGCCAGCAGACAAACAGGATTAAACATTCAGTACTTC.

This chain connects TRBV27 to TRBJ1-2, with no clear D. The CDR3 runs 15 residues. The V gene's germline CDR1 is MNHEY and CDR2 SMNVEV (reference sequence). V shed 3 bases and J shed 0 bases, with 11 bases lying between them. The CDR3 protein is CASSLHRMANYGYTF. The CDR3 DNA is TGTGCCAGCAGTTTGCACAGAATGGCTAACTATGGCTACACCTTC.

The genes are TRBV19 and TRBJ2-7; D possibly corresponds to TRBD2 (5 bases). CDR3 length: 13 residues. V lost 5 bases and J lost 5, with 13 bases in between. Germline CDR1 is LNHDA and CDR2 is SQIVND (reference sequence). CDR3 sequence: CASSPGSGDEQYF. The CDR3 DNA sequence: TGTGCCAGTAGTCCGGGGAGTGGCGACGAGCAGTACTTC.

The V and J genes are TRBV24-1 and TRBJ2-3; no clear D gene. The V end was cut by 5 bases, the J end by 0 bases, with 11 bases between. The germline CDR1 and CDR2 sequences are KGHDR and SFDVKD. The CDR3 totals 15 residues. CDR3 amino acids: CATSVGGTSTDTQYF. CDR3 bases: TGTGCCACCAGTGTAGGCGGTACTAGCACAGATACGCAGTATTTT.

The chain links TRBV19 to TRBJ2-3, with D possibly being TRBD2 (6 bases). The V end lost 6 bases, the J end lost 1 base, and 11 bases lay between the germline ends. The CDR3 runs 14 residues. Germline CDR1 reads LNHDA; CDR2 reads SQIVND (reference sequence). The CDR3 here is CASRYGRGTDTQYF. The CDR3 region has the DNA TGTGCCAGTAGATACGGGAGAGGCACAGATACGCAGTATTTT.